These 15 T cell receptor beta chains were all obtained from the same sample, sequenced in a study of T cell repertoires in cytomegalovirus infection. No antigen has been identified for these receptors. MiXCR, run by TCRdb on the reads, gives a single entry per CDR3 protein. The data show fewer than 850,000 distinct CDR3 sequences, with around 29% seen just once and about an eighth held by the top ten. The sample consisted of cultured CD8+ T cells from PBMCs, taken from culture after CMV antigen stimulation. These receptor sequences come from a human donor in good health (CMV status not recorded). Some clones in this sample may be carry-over from other donors' samples.

The chain carries TRBV7-8 and TRBJ1-1; D ambiguous. The CDR3 is 11 residues long. The V and J ends lost 7 bases and 12 bases respectively, with 15 bases between them. Germline V CDR1 and CDR2: SGHVS, FQNEAQ. The CDR3 DNA reads as TGTGCCAGCACCCTACTAAAGAAAACTTTCTTT. Its protein is CASTLLKKTFF.

Concerning this clonotype itself: One end of the junction does not line up with germline, which may come from a read error. The chain carries TRBV7-4 and TRBJ2-1; no clear D gene. Germline V gene lookup returns CDR1 SGHVT and CDR2 SQSDAQ. CDR3 length equals 13 residues. The DNA of the CDR3 is TGTGCCAGCAGCTTAGTTCCGCTTCCCGAGCAGCTCTTC. Translating it yields CASSLVPLPEQLF.

The genes are TRBV2 and TRBJ2-2; 8 bases are shared with TRBD1. The CDR3 length is 16 residues. Germline V lookup: CDR1 SNHLY, CDR2 FYNNEI. V was pared by 8 bases and J by 0 bases, with 8 bases of the junction left unmatched. The CDR3 region has the DNA TGTGCCAGCCACTCAATGGGACAGGCGAACACCGGGGAGCTGTTTTTT. Encoded protein: CASHSMGQANTGELFF.

This clonotype has at least ten counts. At one of its ends the junction is not consistent with the germline gene, which may arise from a read error. In DNA, the CDR3 is TGTGCCGGCAGGATGTCTAGCGAAGTTGAGCAGTTCTTC. Its protein is CAGRMSSEVEQFF. This sequence joins TRBV7-9 and TRBJ2-1; possibly TRBD2 for D (6 bases). Germline lookup yields CDR1 SEHNR and CDR2 FQNEAQ (reference sequence). The CDR3 has 13 amino acids.

This clonotype came up many times. The chain is built from TRBV7-2 and TRBJ1-2; no firm D call. The CDR3 extends over 15 amino acids. V lost 2 bases and J lost 1, with 11 bases in between. Per the germline V gene, CDR1 is SGHTA and CDR2 is FQGNSA. DNA for the CDR3: TGTGCCAGCAGCTTAACGTGGCAGAGTAACTATGGCTACACCTTC. Translating gives CASSLTWQSNYGYTF.

This chain connects TRBV7-6 to TRBJ2-7; 8 nucleotides agree with TRBD1. This CDR3 is built from 15 residues. Trimming cost V 1 base and J 5 bases; bases outside gene matches: 7. Germline CDR1 and CDR2: SGHVS and FNYEAQ. The CDR3 is CASSLGQGAYNEQYF. The CDR3 nucleotides are TGTGCCAGCAGCTTAGGCCAGGGGGCTTACAACGAGCAGTACTTC. Filled out from reference TRBV7-6 and TRBJ2-7, the complete variable domain reads GAGVSQSPRYKVTKRGQDVALRCDPISGHVSLYWYRQALGQGPEFLTYFNYEAQQDKSGLPNDRFSAERPEGSISTLTIQRTEQRDSAMYRCASSLGQGAYNEQYFGPGTRLTVT.

The chain is built from TRBV6-1 and TRBJ2-1; 9 bases align to TRBD2. With V trimmed by 9 bases and J by 6 bases, 9 bases remained unmatched. This CDR3 has 14 residues. Germline V gene data show CDR1 as MNHNS and CDR2 as SASEGT. The CDR3 bases are TGTGCCAGTGGAGGTGGTAGCGGGAGCAATGAGCAGTTCTTC. It yields the protein CASGGGSGSNEQFF.

This clonotype appeared a few times. J is TRBJ2-1 and V is TRBV20-1; no firm D call. The V end lost 1 base, the J end lost 3 bases, and 4 bases lay between the germline ends. The CDR3 is 12 amino acids. Germline V gene lookup returns CDR1 DFQATT and CDR2 SNEGSKA (reference sequence). The CDR3 loop is CSARGFYNEQFF. Written as DNA, the CDR3 is TGCAGTGCTAGAGGGTTCTACAATGAGCAGTTCTTC.

The genes are TRBV4-1 and TRBJ2-1, with TRBD1 identical over 8 bases. This CDR3 spans 18 amino acids. Looked up from germline, CDR1 is MGHRA and CDR2 is YSYEKL. The trim removed 1 base at V and 10 bases at J, leaving 18 bases unmatched. The CDR3 DNA follows: TGCGCCAGCAGCCAAGCTCCCCCGGGGACAGGCCTCCTTGGGGAGCAGTTCTTC. The encoded protein is CASSQAPPGTGLLGEQFF.

The chain is built from TRBV2 and TRBJ1-2; no firm D call. The CDR3 has 13 residues. Trimming took off 4 bases at V and 1 base at J, with 7 bases between the two ends. Germline CDR1 and CDR2: SNHLY and FYNNEI. Here the CDR3 DNA reads TGTGCCAGCAGTGGTGCCATTAACTATGGCTACACCTTC. The encoded protein is CASSGAINYGYTF.

This clonotype occurred many times. The chain links TRBV7-2 to TRBJ1-2; no reliable D call. Germline values: CDR1 SGHTA, CDR2 FQGNSA. This CDR3 region has 14 residues. Deletions cut 3 bases from V and 7 bases from J, with 15 bases between. The CDR3: CASSLVQFPPGYTF. CDR3 nucleotides: TGTGCCAGCAGCTTGGTACAGTTTCCTCCTGGCTACACCTTC.

The chain recombines TRBV6-6 with TRBJ2-1; 11 bases fit TRBD2. There are 16 residues in the CDR3. Trimming removed 5 bases from V and 9 bases from J; junction bases left unmatched: 12. Germline CDR1 MNHNY, CDR2 SVGAGI (reference sequence). The CDR3 loop reads CASSPHSGGARSEQFF. Written as DNA, the CDR3 is TGTGCCAGCAGTCCCCATAGCGGGGGGGCGAGGAGTGAGCAGTTCTTC.

CDR3 in amino acids: CASSFITSGGLRAYNEQFF. As DNA, the CDR3 is TGTGCCAGCAGTTTCATAACTAGCGGGGGCCTAAGGGCCTACAATGAGCAGTTCTTC. V usage is TRBV12-3 or TRBV12-4 and J usage is TRBJ2-1; 11 nucleotides agree with TRBD2. V was pared by 3 bases and J by 2 bases, with 12 bases of the junction left unmatched. The CDR3 sequence is 19 residues long.

The table lists this clonotype with a few counts. The J gene is TRBJ2-2, the V gene TRBV6-4; D call uncertain. Germline assignment: CDR1 MRHNA and CDR2 SNTAGT. V was trimmed by 7 bases and J by 3 bases, leaving 12 bases between them. The CDR3 has 14 residues. The CDR3 here is CASTPPAYTGELFF. The CDR3 DNA reads TGTGCCAGCACCCCCCCGGCCTACACCGGGGAGCTGTTTTTT.

This clonotype showed up just a few times. The CDR3 DNA reads TGTGCCAGCTCTCAAGGGGGGGCAGACTGGAGCAATCAGCCCCAGCATTTT. This sequence encodes CASSQGGADWSNQPQHF. J is TRBJ1-5 and V is TRBV6-1; a weak D match, TRBD1 (6 bases). Germline CDR1 is MNHNS and CDR2 is SASEGT. The CDR3 spans 17 residues. V shed 8 bases and J shed 1 base, with 21 bases lying between them.